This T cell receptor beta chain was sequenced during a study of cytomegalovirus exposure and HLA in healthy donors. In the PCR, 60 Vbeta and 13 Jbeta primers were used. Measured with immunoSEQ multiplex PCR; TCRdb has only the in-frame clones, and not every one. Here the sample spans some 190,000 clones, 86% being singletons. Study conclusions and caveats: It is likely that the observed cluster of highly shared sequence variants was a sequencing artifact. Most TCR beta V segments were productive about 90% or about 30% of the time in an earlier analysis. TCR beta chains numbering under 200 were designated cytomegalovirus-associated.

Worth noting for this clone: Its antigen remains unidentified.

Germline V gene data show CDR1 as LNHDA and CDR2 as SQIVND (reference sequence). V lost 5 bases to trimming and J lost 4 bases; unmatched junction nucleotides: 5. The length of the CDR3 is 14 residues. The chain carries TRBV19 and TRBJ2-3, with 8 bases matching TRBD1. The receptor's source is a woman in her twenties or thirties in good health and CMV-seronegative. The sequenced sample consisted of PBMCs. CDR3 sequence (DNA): TGTGCCAGTAGTGAACAGGGGGACGCAGATACGCAGTATTTT. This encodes CASSEQGDADTQYF.